The following is a T cell receptor beta chain sequence with its context. This entry comes from a study of blood T cell repertoires in COVID-19. On the study more broadly: T cells, B-cell-depleted T cells, or PBMCs supplied cDNA or gDNA.

The study recruited people aged about 18 to 95 years across some 23 US areas. Participants were placed into cohorts based on the clinical history they reported. Trimming at V came to 0 bases and at J to 10 bases, leaving 7 bases not matched to a gene. CDR1 MNHEY and CDR2 SMNVEV come from the germline V gene (reference sequence). CDR3 size: 16 residues. The authors' processing: Reference gene primer amplification gave estimated nucleated cell counts. Method: immunoSEQ multiplex PCR; TCRdb's copy keeps in-frame clones and lacks some. The V and J calls and clone size are taken from that table; D and trimming were inferred from the DNA. The data show under 200,000 clones, with 86% seen just once and approximately 5% held by the top ten.

This clonotype originated in a man aged 40-49 years with acute COVID-19. The chain couples TRBV27 to TRBJ1-6; 9 bases match TRBD1. Sequencing input: PBMCs or T cells enriched from blood (not recorded which). The CDR3 loop reads CASSLSSDRGWSPLHF. The CDR3 DNA follows: TGTGCCAGCAGTTTATCCTCGGACAGGGGATGGTCACCCCTCCACTTT.